This is a list of T cell receptor beta chains from one sample in a study of T cell changes during pregnancy in multiple sclerosis. Sequenced by immunoSEQ multiplex PCR; TCRdb stores in-frame clones only, minus some. Here the sample spans 35,000 to 50,000 clones, 90% to 95% being singletons. Sequenced here: CD8+ T cells from peripheral blood mononuclear cells, sampled in the third trimester of pregnancy. The receptors originated from a female donor with multiple sclerosis, enrolled in a pregnancy study. CDR3s include the opening cysteine and the closing phenylalanine or tryptophan. A D gene is named only where the DNA matches it firmly.

V gene | D gene | CDR3 protein
TRBV28 | TRBD1 | CASSPTSDRGFLETQYF
TRBV5-1 | . | CASSLVRESNTEAFF
TRBV12-5 | TRBD1 | CATQGPLYQPQHF
TRBV28 | TRBD2 | CASSILAGGPSEELFF
TRBV9 | TRBD1 | CASSEGQGAYTGELFF
TRBV30 | TRBD2 | CAWIPSGRAYEQYF
TRBV19 | TRBD1 | CASSQRQGTQYF
TRBV5-1 | . | CASSEDRLNYGYTF
TRBV11-2 | TRBD2 | CASSAHPFSGGSSYNEQFF
TRBV13 | TRBD2 | CASSWTSGRVQFF
TRBV19 | TRBD2 | CASSIVLAGGLDEQFF
TRBV7-9 | . | CASSGAPLDQPQHF
TRBV25-1 | TRBD1 | CASSEWTGGDGYTF
TRBV5-6 | TRBD2 | CASSTGLAVKDLYF
TRBV7-2 | TRBD2 | CASSSSGQTGTYEQYF
TRBV7-9 | . | CASSLVSQPQHF
TRBV29-1 | . | CSVAGTHKETQYF
TRBV29-1 | . | CSVLTAAKNIQYF
TRBV6-4 | TRBD1 | CASSDSGTGVNEQFF
TRBV4-3 | . | CASSLDRVHEQYF
TRBV27 | . | CASISSDEQFF
TRBV5-6 | . | CASSVGPEAFF
TRBV13 | TRBD1 | CASGQDPNYGYTF
TRBV9 | TRBD2 | CASSGTSGSYEQFF
TRBV5-5 | . | CASSLGPTYEQYF
TRBV28 | . | CASSNHYRDKYSNQPQHF
TRBV11-3 | TRBD1 | CASSSPQGAAYEQYF
TRBV28 | TRBD2 | CASSPQRLAGDVDTQYF
TRBV19 | TRBD2 | CASSTGLAGGQDTQYF
TRBV6-4 | . | CASSDDRRDTRGGPLYNEQFF
TRBV5-4 | . | CASSWLGYNEQFF
TRBV6-5 | . | CASTPDRDTGELFF
TRBV7-9 | TRBD2 | CASSFQREFTGELFF
TRBV4-1 | TRBD2 | CASSQDGLAGGSYEQYF
TRBV6-4 | . | CASSDWQGVPGYTF
TRBV15 | . | CATSRAETQYF
TRBV19 | TRBD2 | CATNSGSSYNEQFF
TRBV9 | . | CASSVGGGTYNEQFF
TRBV5-8 | . | CASSLGGNEQFF
TRBV28 | TRBD1 | CASSWEHRGRSYGYTF
TRBV4-2 | . | CASSQENGNYEQYF
TRBV4-3 | . | CASSQDRGEDTQYF
TRBV5-6 | . | CASSSGGLKAFF
TRBV30 | . | CASWGGLQETQYF
TRBV27 | TRBD2 | CASSLVGSGPDTQYF
TRBV19 | . | CASSNIDRPDYGYTF
TRBV19 | TRBD2 | CASSIGSGEAGELFF
TRBV11-2 | . | CASSHWTINQETQYF
TRBV7-2 | TRBD2 | CASSLGSSGQETQYF
TRBV9 | . | CASSSGGNYGYTF
TRBV29-1 | TRBD1 | CSISGQGVGEAFF
TRBV11-2 | . | CASSRFDGGGYEQYF
TRBV27 | TRBD1 | CASQQGASGELFF
TRBV19 | TRBD1 | CASNLGGFTEAFF
TRBV27 | . | CASSFTVNTEAFF
TRBV11-2 | . | CASSLGVGSLDYGYTF
TRBV27 | . | CASRKGGSTEAFF
TRBV5-6 | . | CASSLKHTAYEQYF